Presented here are 30 T cell receptor beta chains from one specimen sequenced in a study of STAT5B mutations in CD4+ large granular lymphocyte leukemia. Profiled with immunoSEQ multiplex PCR; TCRdb holds only in-frame clones, not every one. The repertoire holds 25,000 to 30,000 clones, approximately 80% seen once, with approximately 6.2% in the top ten. Source material: CD4+ T cells from blood buffy coats. The receptor set was obtained from a human donor in good health.

The chain links TRBV7-2 to TRBJ2-2, with a weak D call TRBD1 (5 bases). The CDR3 length is 14 residues. Between the trimmed V and J ends, which lost 5 bases and 0 bases, there was a span of 7 bases. In germline, CDR1 is SGHTA, CDR2 FQGNSA. CDR3 residues: CASSQGPNTGELFF. DNA of the CDR3: TGTGCCAGCAGCCAGGGCCCGAACACCGGGGAGCTGTTTTTT.

The rearrangement uses TRBV6-6 and TRBJ1-2; no firm D call. In germline, CDR1 is MNHNY, CDR2 SVGAGI (reference sequence). CDR3 length equals 16 residues. V lost 7 bases, J lost 0 bases, and 18 bases lay in between. The CDR3 region has the DNA TGTGCCAGCACTGTACGGAGAGTGTCGGCTAACTATGGCTACACCTTC. Amino acid sequence: CASTVRRVSANYGYTF.

This clone turned up a few times. The rearrangement joins TRBV5-5 to TRBJ1-4; D is ambiguous. Trimming took 5 bases from V and 6 from J, leaving 11 bases between them. The V gene's germline CDR1 is SGHKS and CDR2 YYEKEE (reference sequence). There are 13 residues in the CDR3. CDR3 residues: CASRHESDEKLFF. Written as DNA, the CDR3 is TGTGCCAGCAGACACGAGTCGGATGAAAAACTGTTTTTT.

The chain combines TRBV2 with TRBJ1-1; 7 bases are shared with TRBD1. V shed 5 bases and J 2 bases; nucleotides not matched to a gene: 8. The germline CDR1 and CDR2 sequences are SNHLY and FYNNEI. The CDR3 has 15 amino acids. This CDR3 is CASSLQTGINTEAFF. The CDR3 nucleotides are TGTGCCAGCAGTTTACAGACAGGGATTAACACTGAAGCTTTCTTT.

The gene calls are TRBV10-3 and TRBJ1-2, with TRBD1 as a possible D gene (5 bases). Deletions cut 3 bases from V and 12 bases from J, with 14 bases between. CDR3 length: 12 amino acids. Germline V gives CDR1 ENHRY, CDR2 SYGVKD. CDR3 in amino acids: CAISEAQGQNTF. The CDR3, as DNA: TGTGCCATCAGTGAAGCCCAGGGTCAAAACACCTTC.

The chain uses TRBV13 and TRBJ1-6; possible D gene TRBD1, 6 bases. Germline V CDR1 and CDR2: PRHDT, FYEKMQ (reference sequence). Trimming removed 5 bases from V and 18 bases from J, with 26 bases in between. The CDR3 spans 15 residues. DNA of the CDR3: TGTGCCAGCAGCACCGCTAACGGGGGGACAAGGCATTACCACTTT. Encoded protein: CASSTANGGTRHYHF.

This chain connects TRBV10-3 to TRBJ2-2; D remains unclear. Trimming removed 2 bases at V and 1 base at J, with 5 bases between. The germline gives CDR1 ENHRY, CDR2 SYGVKD. CDR3 size: 14 residues. The CDR3 sequence is CAISERQNTGELFF. The CDR3 DNA reads as TGTGCCATCAGTGAGAGGCAGAACACCGGGGAGCTGTTTTTT.

The rearrangement uses TRBV5-1 and TRBJ1-4, with 7 bases that match TRBD1. Germline loops: CDR1 SGHRS, CDR2 YFSETQ. Trimming at V came to 3 bases and at J to 0 bases, leaving 5 bases not matched to a gene. CDR3 length equals 16 residues. The chain's CDR3 is CASSWTGPTTNEKLFF. The CDR3 DNA is TGCGCCAGCAGCTGGACAGGTCCCACAACTAATGAAAAACTGTTTTTT.

This CDR3 reads CASSFTSGGPFNEQFF. For the CDR3, the DNA is TGTGCCAGCAGCTTTACTAGCGGGGGGCCTTTCAATGAGCAGTTCTTC. The rearrangement joins TRBV5-4 to TRBJ2-1; 12 nucleotides agree with TRBD2. Germline CDR1 is SGHNT and CDR2 is YYREEE (reference sequence). V lost 2 bases and J lost 6; bases outside the gene matches: 6. The CDR3 is 16 amino acids.

V is TRBV19 and J is TRBJ1-2; 7 bases are a match to TRBD1. From germline, CDR1 is LNHDA and CDR2 SQIVND (reference sequence). The CDR3 is 14 amino acids. V was pared by 6 bases and J by 4 bases, with 8 bases of the junction left unmatched. CDR3 coding DNA: TGTGCCAGTAGAATCGACAGGGAGCCCTATGGCTACACCTTC. This sequence encodes CASRIDREPYGYTF. The full variable domain, with the rest looked up from reference TRBV19 and TRBJ1-2, is DGGITQSPKYLFRKEGQNVTLSCEQNLNHDAMYWYRQDPGQGLRLIYYSQIVNDFQKGDIAEGYSVSREKKESFPLTVTSAQKNPTAFYLCASRIDREPYGYTFGSGTRLTVV.

This clone is a singleton in its sample. V is TRBV5-1 and J is TRBJ2-1; D possibly corresponds to TRBD2 (5 bases). Germline-derived CDR1 and CDR2 are SGHRS and YFSETQ. Trimming removed 1 base from V and 0 bases from J, with 8 bases in between. CDR3 length equals 15 residues. The CDR3 protein is CASSLPGSSYNEQFF. CDR3 sequence (DNA): TGCGCCAGCAGCTTGCCTGGGAGCTCCTACAATGAGCAGTTCTTC.

The chain employs TRBV10-3 and TRBJ2-1, with 7 bases fitting TRBD1. The CDR3 has 17 residues. Per germline, CDR1 ENHRY and CDR2 SYGVKD. V was pared by 0 bases and J by 5 bases, with 10 bases of the junction left unmatched. In DNA, the CDR3 is TGTGCCATCAGTGAGTCGAGTTGGGGCAGGGGGAACAATGAGCAGTTCTTC. Its translation: CAISESSWGRGNNEQFF.

This clone was seen a single time. The chain couples TRBV4-3 to TRBJ2-3; TRBD2 matches 8 bases. The CDR3 is 18 amino acids. The V gene end was trimmed by 4 bases and the J gene end by 2 bases; junction bases not matched to a gene: 14. CDR1 and CDR2 (germline): LGHNA, YSLEER. The CDR3 protein is CASSRDMSGGDFTDTQYF. In DNA form, the CDR3 reads TGCGCCAGCAGCCGAGATATGAGCGGGGGCGATTTCACAGATACGCAGTATTTT.

Only one count was recorded for this clone. The chain recombines TRBV10-3 with TRBJ2-2; 10 bases are a match to TRBD2. With 4 bases clipped from V and 5 bases from J, the junction kept 7 bases outside the gene matches. CDR1 is ENHRY and CDR2 is SYGVKD in the germline V gene. This CDR3 is built from 16 residues. The CDR3 DNA reads as TGTGCCATCAGTGGACGAGCGGGGGGGCAGACCGGGGAGCTGTTTTTT. Amino acid sequence: CAISGRAGGQTGELFF.

This sequence joins TRBV10-3 and TRBJ1-5; D uncertain. The CDR3 contains 14 residues. V was trimmed by 0 bases and J by 6 bases, leaving 9 bases between them. Germline V gene lookup returns CDR1 ENHRY and CDR2 SYGVKD. The chain's CDR3 is CAISESTEGQPQHF. The CDR3 DNA sequence: TGTGCCATCAGTGAGTCAACGGAAGGTCAGCCCCAGCATTTT.

This sequence joins TRBV19 and TRBJ1-3, with D perhaps matching TRBD1 (6 bases). The CDR3 is 16 residues long. V lost 3 bases and J 2 bases, leaving 14 bases between the germline ends. Germline CDR1 reads LNHDA; CDR2 reads SQIVND (reference sequence). This CDR3 reads CASSIEGQRPGNTIYF. CDR3 in DNA: TGTGCCAGTAGTATCGAAGGACAGAGACCTGGAAACACCATATATTTT.

The gene calls are TRBV9 and TRBJ1-2; tentative D call: TRBD1 (5 bases). The CDR3 contains 15 residues. The germline gives CDR1 SGDLS, CDR2 YYNGEE. The V end was cut by 1 base, the J end by 0 bases, with 10 bases between. The CDR3 region has the DNA TGTGCCAGCAGCGTATTGGGGGTAGCTAACTATGGCTACACCTTC. Its translation: CASSVLGVANYGYTF.

The chain joins TRBV2 to TRBJ1-2; 7 bases are shared with TRBD1. Trimming at V came to 5 bases and at J to 5 bases, leaving 14 bases not matched to a gene. CDR3 length: 16 amino acids. CDR1 and CDR2 (germline): SNHLY, FYNNEI. CDR3 loop: CASSWMKDRPEYGYTF. The CDR3 DNA sequence: TGTGCCAGCAGTTGGATGAAGGACAGGCCTGAGTATGGCTACACCTTC. The variable domain in full, with the rest retrieved from reference TRBV2 and TRBJ1-2, is EPEVTQTPSHQVTQMGQEVILRCVPISNHLYFYWYRQILGQKVEFLVSFYNNEISEKSEIFDDQFSVERPDGSNFTLKIRSTKLEDSAMYFCASSWMKDRPEYGYTFGSGTRLTVV.

This clone was seen a handful of times. CDR3 DNA sequence: TGTGCCAGCAGTAGGGAGACCCAGTACTTC. Its translation: CASSRETQYF. The J gene is TRBJ2-5, the V gene TRBV6-1; D is undetermined. This CDR3 is built from 10 residues. Germline V lookup: CDR1 MNHNS, CDR2 SASEGT. V dropped 5 bases and J dropped 5 bases, with 3 bases sitting between them.

This chain joins TRBV18 and TRBJ1-2; D is unresolved. Per germline, CDR1 KGHSH and CDR2 LQKENI. V was clipped by 1 base and J by 2 bases, with 8 bases between them. The CDR3 sequence is 14 residues long. CDR3 DNA: TGTGCCAGCTCACCACAGGGAACGAACTATGGCTACACCTTC. Its protein product is CASSPQGTNYGYTF.

The chain uses TRBV6-6 and TRBJ1-4; the match to TRBD1 covers 10 bases. This CDR3 comprises 13 residues. The V gene end was trimmed by 6 bases and the J gene end by 11 bases; junction bases not matched to a gene: 6. CDR1 MNHNY and CDR2 SVGAGI come from the germline V gene (reference sequence). The CDR3 is CASREGQGWKLFF. CDR3 bases: TGTGCCAGCAGGGAGGGACAGGGGTGGAAACTGTTTTTT.

This sequence joins TRBV7-8 and TRBJ1-3; D uncertain. Trimming pared 6 bases from V and 0 bases from J, leaving 6 bases between. Germline CDR1 is SGHVS and CDR2 is FQNEAQ. The CDR3 has 13 amino acids. The CDR3 sequence: CASSSNSGNTIYF. The CDR3 DNA reads TGTGCCAGCAGTTCCAACTCTGGAAACACCATATATTTT.

The J gene is TRBJ2-5, the V gene TRBV21-1; the D segment call TRBD1 is taken from the table without a DNA check. TRBV21-1 is a pseudogene locus. This CDR3 is built from 17 residues. This CDR3 is CASSKGGTGMGQETQYF. The CDR3 bases are TGTGCCAGCAGCAAAGGGGGAACAGGGATGGGACAGGAGACCCAGTACTTC.

The V and J genes are TRBV10-3 and TRBJ2-5; TRBD2 agrees at 8 bases. The CDR3 totals 15 residues. From germline, CDR1 is ENHRY and CDR2 SYGVKD. The V gene end was trimmed by 5 bases and the J gene end by 6 bases; junction bases not matched to a gene: 11. DNA for the CDR3: TGTGCCATCAGTCGAAGCGGGGGTGAGACGAAGACCCAGTACTTC. It codes for CAISRSGGETKTQYF.

V and J are TRBV5-1 and TRBJ1-2; maybe TRBD1 (5 bases). CDR1 and CDR2 from the germline V gene are SGHRS and YFSETQ. V was trimmed by 0 bases and J by 2 bases, leaving 11 bases between them. CDR3 size: 15 residues. As DNA, the CDR3 is TGCGCCAGCAGCTTGGTCCAGGGTGGGAACTATGGCTACACCTTC. It encodes CASSLVQGGNYGYTF.

This clone has only a few counts. The CDR3 bases are TGCGCCAGCAGCTTGAGGGGGGAGGGAAACACTGAAGCTTTCTTT. This translates into CASSLRGEGNTEAFF. V is TRBV5-1 and J is TRBJ1-1, with D perhaps TRBD1 (6 bases). V lost 1 base to trimming and J lost 2 bases, with 12 bases between them. The germline V gene encodes CDR1 SGHRS and CDR2 YFSETQ. The length of the CDR3 is 15 residues.

V usage is TRBV5-1 and J usage is TRBJ2-1; tentative D call: TRBD1 (6 bases). CDR1 is SGHRS and CDR2 is YFSETQ in the germline V gene. The CDR3 is made up of 12 amino acids. Trimming pared 5 bases from V and 15 bases from J, leaving 18 bases between. The CDR3 nucleotides read TGCGCCAGCAGTCCCGACAGGATCTTCCCGTTCTTC. Amino acid sequence: CASSPDRIFPFF.

CDR3 sequence reads: CASSEARGVTNEKLFF. The CDR3, as DNA: TGTGCCAGCAGTGAAGCGCGAGGGGTGACTAATGAAAAACTGTTTTTT. The V and J genes are TRBV6-1 and TRBJ1-4; D is perhaps TRBD1 (5 bases). The germline V gene encodes CDR1 MNHNS and CDR2 SASEGT. The germline V and J ends were trimmed by 0 bases and 2 bases, with 10 bases remaining between them. The CDR3 spans 16 residues.

V and J are TRBV5-4 and TRBJ2-3; 9 bases align to TRBD1. Germline CDR1 reads SGHNT; CDR2 reads YYREEE (reference sequence). CDR3 length equals 14 residues. V lost 10 bases to trimming and J lost 2 bases; unmatched junction nucleotides: 8. CDR3 region: CAVNRDRVTDTQYF. CDR3 DNA sequence: TGTGCCGTTAACCGGGACAGGGTCACAGATACGCAGTATTTT. The full variable domain, in which reference TRBV5-4 and TRBJ2-3 provide the parts outside the CDR3, is ETGVTQSPTHLIKTRGQQVTLRCSSQSGHNTVSWYQQALGQGPQFIFQYYREEENGRGNFPPRFSGLQFPNYSSELNVNALELDDSALYLCAVNRDRVTDTQYFGPGTRLTVL.

Only a few counts were recorded for this clone. The chain uses TRBV7-2 and TRBJ1-1; 9 nucleotides align to TRBD1. The CDR3 length is 15 residues. The germline V gene has CDR1 SGHTA and CDR2 FQGNSA. With 7 bases clipped from V and 4 bases from J, the junction kept 10 bases outside the gene matches. CDR3 coding DNA: TGTGCCAGCACCCGCGACCCGACAGGGGGCACTGAAGCTTTCTTT. Protein product: CASTRDPTGGTEAFF.